The rows below give T cell receptor beta chains drawn from one sample of a study of vaccination effects on CD4 cells after COVID-19. Antigen specificity for these receptors is unknown. Clones were read by immunoSEQ multiplex PCR, and TCRdb kept only the in-frame ones, dropping some. The table shows some 34,000 clones, with roughly four fifths occurring only once. The source was CD4+ T cells from PBMCs cultured with HCoV-NL63 spike peptides, collected after COVID-19 vaccination. These receptors were taken from a human donor who received a COVID-19 vaccine. Some clones in this sample may be carry-over from other donors' samples. CDR3s include the opening cysteine and the closing phenylalanine or tryptophan. D genes are given only for firm matches. Some rows mark clone size as missing; the rest say once, few, many or name a class of expanded clone.

v_gene,abundance,d_gene,j_gene,CDR3aa,CDR3nt
TRBV11-2,NA,NA,TRBJ1-1,CASSPQRFGNTEAFF,TGTGCCAGCAGCCCCCAAAGGTTCGGGAACACTGAAGCTTTCTTT
TRBV6-2/TRBV6-3,NA,NA,TRBJ1-5,CASSPHYSNQPQHF,TGTGCCAGCAGTCCCCACTATAGCAATCAGCCCCAGCATTTT
TRBV24-1,NA,NA,TRBJ2-5,CATSDSRAGETQYF,TGTGCCACCAGTGATTCCAGGGCGGGAGAGACCCAGTACTTC
TRBV28,NA,NA,TRBJ1-2,CASRTHTDYYGYTF,TGTGCCAGCAGGACTCATACAGACTACTATGGCTACACCTTC
TRBV19,NA,TRBD2,TRBJ2-1,CASSMLAGGSSYNEQFF,TGTGCCAGTAGTATGCTAGCGGGGGGGAGCTCCTACAATGAGCAGTTCTTC
TRBV6-1,NA,TRBD1,TRBJ2-3,CASSVQVGTGLTDTQYF,TGTGCCAGCAGTGTTCAGGTCGGGACAGGGCTTACAGATACGCAGTATTTT
TRBV5-6,NA,TRBD1,TRBJ2-5,CASSLHRGGETQYF,TGTGCCAGCAGCTTGCACAGGGGTGGAGAGACCCAGTACTTC
TRBV7-9,NA,NA,TRBJ1-6,CASSLNGESSPLHF,TGTGCCAGCAGCTTAAATGGGGAGAGTTCACCCCTCCACTTT
TRBV18,NA,TRBD1,TRBJ2-4,CASSRDRGQNIQYF,TGTGCCAGCTCACGTGACAGGGGGCAAAACATTCAGTACTTC
TRBV29-1,few,TRBD2,TRBJ2-5,CSVKASGVETQYF,TGCAGCGTTAAGGCTAGCGGGGTAGAGACCCAGTACTTC
TRBV5-1,few,TRBD1,TRBJ1-1,CASSLATGVGTEAFF,TGCGCCAGCAGCTTGGCCACAGGGGTGGGCACTGAAGCTTTCTTT
TRBV5-1,NA,NA,TRBJ1-1,CASSLREGTEAFF,TGCGCCAGCAGCTTAAGAGAGGGCACTGAAGCTTTCTTT
TRBV24-1,NA,NA,TRBJ2-1,CATSDPSGVVYNEQFF,TGTGCCACCAGTGATCCTTCAGGGGTGGTCTACAATGAGCAGTTCTTC
TRBV28,NA,NA,TRBJ2-4,CASSPPPIAKNIQYF,TGTGCCAGCAGTCCCCCCCCAATAGCCAAAAACATTCAGTACTTC
TRBV19,NA,NA,TRBJ1-5,CASSNLYSNQPQHF,TGTGCCAGTAGTAACCTCTATAGCAATCAGCCCCAGCATTTT
TRBV12-3/TRBV12-4,NA,NA,TRBJ2-2,CASSPPETALFF,TGTGCCAGCAGTCCCCCTGAAACAGCGCTGTTTTTT
TRBV19,NA,NA,TRBJ1-1,CASSIEVGREAFF,TGTGCCAGTAGTATAGAGGTGGGCAGGGAAGCTTTCTTT
TRBV6-6,NA,NA,TRBJ1-2,CASRKGQGNYGYTF,TGTGCCAGCAGGAAAGGCCAGGGGAACTATGGCTACACCTTC
TRBV11-3,NA,NA,TRBJ2-3,CASSSQTDTNTDTQYF,TGTGCCAGCAGCTCACAGACGGACACAAACACAGATACGCAGTATTTT
TRBV25-1,NA,NA,TRBJ1-5,CASRGRVGQPQHF,TGTGCCAGCAGGGGCCGGGTGGGTCAGCCCCAGCATTTT
TRBV27,NA,NA,TRBJ2-2,CASSLIAGASGELFF,TGTGCCAGCAGTCTGATCGCGGGGGCCTCCGGGGAGCTGTTTTTT
TRBV5-4,NA,NA,TRBJ2-5,CASSLRSQGETQYF,TGTGCCAGCAGCTTACGGTCCCAAGGAGAGACCCAGTACTTC
TRBV4-1,NA,NA,TRBJ2-1,CASSSQNPYNEQFF,TGCGCCAGCAGCTCGCAGAACCCCTACAATGAGCAGTTCTTC
TRBV27,NA,NA,TRBJ1-4,CASSPRDLINEKLFF,TGTGCCAGCAGTCCCCGCGATCTCATTAATGAAAAACTGTTTTTT
TRBV7-2,medium-sized,NA,TRBJ1-5,CASSSQTGHQNQPQHF,TGTGCCAGCAGCTCGCAAACCGGACACCAGAATCAGCCCCAGCATTTT
TRBV4-1,once,NA,TRBJ2-4,CASSQDFLGQSKNIQYF,TGCGCCAGCAGCCAAGATTTCCTGGGACAAAGCAAAAACATTCAGTACTTC
TRBV5-1,NA,NA,TRBJ1-3,CASRPPGASGNTIYF,TGCGCCAGCAGGCCCCCGGGGGCATCTGGAAACACCATATATTTT
TRBV2,NA,TRBD1,TRBJ2-3,CASSGQGARVDTQYF,TGTGCCAGCAGTGGGCAGGGGGCGAGGGTAGATACGCAGTATTTT
TRBV2,NA,NA,TRBJ1-4,CASSDEAASNEKLFF,TGTGCCAGCAGTGACGAGGCAGCGAGTAATGAAAAACTGTTTTTT
TRBV30,NA,TRBD1,TRBJ1-1,CAWSVRTGIFSEAFF,TGTGCCTGGAGTGTTCGGACAGGGATCTTCTCTGAAGCTTTCTTT
TRBV19,NA,TRBD1,TRBJ1-1,CASSTRPGQQNTEAFF,TGTGCCAGTAGTACCCGACCGGGACAGCAGAACACTGAAGCTTTCTTT
TRBV7-9,NA,NA,TRBJ1-6,CASSFGQRNSPLHF,TGTGCCAGCAGCTTCGGACAGCGGAATTCACCCCTCCACTTT
TRBV5-1,NA,NA,TRBJ1-1,CASSADGGGNTEAFF,TGCGCCAGCAGCGCGGACGGTGGAGGGAACACTGAAGCTTTCTTT
TRBV19,NA,NA,TRBJ1-5,CASSILGGDQPQHF,TGTGCCAGTAGTATACTCGGGGGAGATCAGCCCCAGCATTTT
TRBV30,NA,TRBD2,TRBJ2-3,CAWSRGDVTDTQYF,TGTGCCTGGAGTCGGGGGGACGTTACAGATACGCAGTATTTT
TRBV12-5,NA,NA,TRBJ2-6,CASGLVMDVSGANVLTF,TGTGCTAGTGGTTTGGTAATGGACGTCTCTGGGGCCAACGTCCTGACTTTC
TRBV5-6,once,NA,TRBJ1-5,CASSLPDQPQHF,TGTGCCAGCAGCTTGCCTGATCAGCCCCAGCATTTT
TRBV9,NA,NA,TRBJ2-3,CASSPSLKGGVSTDTQYF,TGTGCCAGCAGCCCCTCCCTAAAAGGGGGGGTTAGCACAGATACGCAGTATTTT
TRBV5-1,NA,TRBD1,TRBJ1-2,CASSWDRDAYGYTF,TGCGCCAGCAGCTGGGACAGGGATGCCTATGGCTACACCTTC
TRBV10-3,NA,NA,TRBJ2-2,CAIRATGAGTGELFF,TGTGCCATCAGAGCAACAGGGGCGGGGACCGGGGAGCTGTTTTTT
TRBV6-5,NA,TRBD1,TRBJ1-1,CASSREIAGGKAFF,TGTGCCAGCAGTCGCGAAATAGCAGGGGGAAAAGCTTTCTTT
TRBV7-8,NA,NA,TRBJ1-3,CASSYTGSSGNTIYF,TGTGCCAGCAGCTACACAGGGAGCTCTGGAAACACCATATATTTT
TRBV29-1,NA,NA,TRBJ1-4,CSVVGHATNEKLFF,TGCAGCGTTGTGGGGCATGCAACTAATGAAAAACTGTTTTTT
TRBV9,NA,TRBD2,TRBJ2-3,CASSVASGGAADTQYF,TGTGCCAGCAGCGTAGCCAGCGGGGGGGCTGCAGATACGCAGTATTTT
TRBV18,NA,NA,TRBJ2-5,CASSFALQETQYF,TGTGCCAGCTCATTTGCCCTGCAAGAGACCCAGTACTTC
TRBV6-5,once,NA,TRBJ2-1,CASLPAGSSYNEQFF,TGTGCCAGCTTACCCGCGGGGAGCTCCTACAATGAGCAGTTCTTC